This TCR beta chain is from a study of vaccination and CD4 T cells after COVID-19. Treatment specified: roughly ten-day PBMC culture with coronavirus spike peptide pools or control peptides (ViraFEST assay). At the Johns Hopkins FTIC core, DNA taken from cultured CD4+ T cells was sequenced by way of the Oncomine TCR Beta short-read assay. Each CDR3 protein gets one entry after TCRdb re-called the PCR reads with MiXCR. In the table there are 9,500 to 15,000 distinct CDR3 sequences, approximately 55% of which are singletons. This clonotype appeared a few times. What it binds is not known. Trimming took off 4 bases at V and 3 bases at J, with 8 bases between the two ends. Germline CDR1 is SGHNT and CDR2 is YYREEE (reference sequence). The CDR3 covers 14 residues.

This TCR came from a human donor who had recovered from COVID-19. The rearrangement uses TRBV5-4 and TRBJ1-6; D is unclear. Sequencing was done on a sample of CD4+ T cells from blood, cultured in vitro. CDR3 in DNA: TGTGCCAGCAGCGCCCGGGACTATAATTCACCCCTCCACTTT. This gives the protein CASSARDYNSPLHF.